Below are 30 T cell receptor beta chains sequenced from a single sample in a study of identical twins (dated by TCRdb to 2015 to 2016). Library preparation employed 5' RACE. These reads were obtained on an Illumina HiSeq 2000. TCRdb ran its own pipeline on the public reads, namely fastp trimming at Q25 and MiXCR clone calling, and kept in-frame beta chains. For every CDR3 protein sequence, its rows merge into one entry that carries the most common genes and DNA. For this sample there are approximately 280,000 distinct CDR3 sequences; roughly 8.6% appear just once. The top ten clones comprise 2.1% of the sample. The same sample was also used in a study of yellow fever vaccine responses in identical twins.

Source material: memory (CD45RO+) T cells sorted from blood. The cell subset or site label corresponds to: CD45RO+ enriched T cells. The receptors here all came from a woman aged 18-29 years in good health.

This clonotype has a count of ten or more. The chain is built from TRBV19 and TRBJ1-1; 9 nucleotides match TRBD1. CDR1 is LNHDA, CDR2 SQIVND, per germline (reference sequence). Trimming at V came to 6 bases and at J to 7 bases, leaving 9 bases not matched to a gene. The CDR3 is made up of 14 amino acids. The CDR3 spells CASSAGQGKVEAFF. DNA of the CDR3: TGTGCCAGTAGCGCCGGACAGGGGAAGGTTGAAGCTTTCTTT.

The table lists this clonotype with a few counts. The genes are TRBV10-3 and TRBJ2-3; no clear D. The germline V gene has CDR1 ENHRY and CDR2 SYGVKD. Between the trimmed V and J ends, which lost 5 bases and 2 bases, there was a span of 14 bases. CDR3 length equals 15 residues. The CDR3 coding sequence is TGTGCCATCAGTAACTTGGACCGCAACACAGATACGCAGTATTTT. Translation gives CAISNLDRNTDTQYF.

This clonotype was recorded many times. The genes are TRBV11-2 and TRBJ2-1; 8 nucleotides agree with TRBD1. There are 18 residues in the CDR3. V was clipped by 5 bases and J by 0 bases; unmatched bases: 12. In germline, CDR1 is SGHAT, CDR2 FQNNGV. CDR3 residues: CASSPIKRQGSSYNEQFF. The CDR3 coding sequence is TGTGCCAGCAGCCCCATCAAGAGACAGGGGAGCTCCTACAATGAGCAGTTCTTC.

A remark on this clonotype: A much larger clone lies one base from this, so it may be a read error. The CDR3 reads CASSPAYRTEQYF. In DNA, the CDR3 is TGTGCCAGCAGCCCTGCCTACAGGACCGAGCAGTACTTC. The chain couples TRBV9 to TRBJ2-7, with D perhaps matching TRBD1 (5 bases). Looked up from germline, CDR1 is SGDLS and CDR2 is YYNGEE. This CDR3 contains 13 residues. V was pared by 4 bases and J by 6 bases, with 14 bases between.

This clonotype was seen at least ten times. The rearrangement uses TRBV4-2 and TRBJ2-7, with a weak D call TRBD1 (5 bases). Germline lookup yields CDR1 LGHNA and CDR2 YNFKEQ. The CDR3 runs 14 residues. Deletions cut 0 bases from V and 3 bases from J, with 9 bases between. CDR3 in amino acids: CASSQDQGNYEQYF. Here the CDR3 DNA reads TGTGCCAGCAGCCAAGATCAGGGAAACTACGAGCAGTACTTC.

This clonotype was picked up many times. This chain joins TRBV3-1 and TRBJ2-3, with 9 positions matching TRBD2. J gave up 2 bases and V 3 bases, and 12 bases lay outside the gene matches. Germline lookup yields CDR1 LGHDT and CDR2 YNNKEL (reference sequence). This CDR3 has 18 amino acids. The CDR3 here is CASSHLGVAGANTDTQYF. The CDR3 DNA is TGTGCCAGCAGCCACTTAGGGGTAGCGGGGGCAAACACAGATACGCAGTATTTT.

CDR3 nucleotides: TGTGCCAGCAGTTACTCGAGGGGGGGGGCCGGAGATACGCAGTATTTT. Translated, it gives CASSYSRGGAGDTQYF. The chain carries TRBV6-5 and TRBJ2-3; maybe TRBD2 (7 bases). Germline V CDR1 and CDR2: MNHEY, SVGAGI. Trimming cost V 0 bases and J 5 bases, with 15 bases left between them. This CDR3 comprises 16 residues.

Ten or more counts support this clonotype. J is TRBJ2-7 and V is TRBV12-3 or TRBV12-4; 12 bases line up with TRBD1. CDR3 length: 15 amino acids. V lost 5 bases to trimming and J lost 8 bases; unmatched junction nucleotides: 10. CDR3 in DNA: TGTGCCAGCAGTCCACGGGACAGGGGGCTTAGTAAGCAGTACGTC. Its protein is CASSPRDRGLSKQYV.

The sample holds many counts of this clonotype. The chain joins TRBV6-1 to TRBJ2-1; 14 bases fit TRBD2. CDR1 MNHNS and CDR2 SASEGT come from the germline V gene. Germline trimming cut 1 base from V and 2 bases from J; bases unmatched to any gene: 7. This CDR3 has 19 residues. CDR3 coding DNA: TGTGCCAGCAGTGAAGAAGGACTAGCGGGAGGTGTGGCCTACAATGAGCAGTTCTTC. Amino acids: CASSEEGLAGGVAYNEQFF.

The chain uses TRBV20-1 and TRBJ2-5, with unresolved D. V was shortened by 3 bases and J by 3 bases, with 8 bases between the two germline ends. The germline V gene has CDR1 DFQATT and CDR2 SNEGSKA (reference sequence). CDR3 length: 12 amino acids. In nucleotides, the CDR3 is TGCAGTGCTAGTGGGCAGGAAGAGACCCAGTACTTC. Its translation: CSASGQEETQYF.

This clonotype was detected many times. In nucleotides, the CDR3 is TGCAGTGCTGGGGGCGGGGTCGTCGGTGAGACCCAGTACTTC. This gives the protein CSAGGGVVGETQYF. The chain recombines TRBV20-1 with TRBJ2-5; possibly TRBD1 or TRBD2 for D (6 bases each). Germline CDR1 and CDR2: DFQATT and SNEGSKA (reference sequence). The CDR3 spans 14 residues. With 5 bases removed from V and 5 bases from J, the gap between germline ends came to 18 bases.

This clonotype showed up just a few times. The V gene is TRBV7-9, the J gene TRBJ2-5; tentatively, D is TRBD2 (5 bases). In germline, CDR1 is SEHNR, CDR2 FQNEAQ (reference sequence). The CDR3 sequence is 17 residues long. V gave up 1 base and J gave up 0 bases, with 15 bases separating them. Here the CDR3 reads CASSLGMFSANQETQYF. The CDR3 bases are TGTGCCAGCAGCTTAGGGATGTTTAGCGCGAACCAAGAGACCCAGTACTTC. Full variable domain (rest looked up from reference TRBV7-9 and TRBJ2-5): DTGVSQNPRHKITKRGQNVTFRCDPISEHNRLYWYRQTLGQGPEFLTYFQNEAQLEKSRLLSDRFSAERPKGSFSTLEIQRTEQGDSAMYLCASSLGMFSANQETQYFGPGTRLLVL.

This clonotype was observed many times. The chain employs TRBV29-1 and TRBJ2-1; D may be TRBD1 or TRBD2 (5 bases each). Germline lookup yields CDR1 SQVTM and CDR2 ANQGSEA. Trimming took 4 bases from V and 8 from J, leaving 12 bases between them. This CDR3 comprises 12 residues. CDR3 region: CSVVGQGHEQFF. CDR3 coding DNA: TGCAGCGTTGTGGGGCAGGGACATGAGCAGTTCTTC.

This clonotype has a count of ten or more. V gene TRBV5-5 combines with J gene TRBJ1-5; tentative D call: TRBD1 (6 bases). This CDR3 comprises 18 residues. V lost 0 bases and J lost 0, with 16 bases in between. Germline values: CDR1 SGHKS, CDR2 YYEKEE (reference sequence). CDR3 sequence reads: CASSLAQGMGYSNQPQHF. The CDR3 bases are TGTGCCAGCAGCTTGGCCCAGGGGATGGGTTATAGCAATCAGCCCCAGCATTTT.

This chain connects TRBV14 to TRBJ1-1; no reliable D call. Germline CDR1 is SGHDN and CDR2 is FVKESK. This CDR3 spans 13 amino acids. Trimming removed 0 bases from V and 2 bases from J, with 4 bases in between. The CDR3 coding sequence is TGTGCCAGCAGCCAAGATATTAACACTGAAGCTTTCTTT. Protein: CASSQDINTEAFF. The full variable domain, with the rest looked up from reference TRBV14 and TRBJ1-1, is EAGVTQFPSHSVIEKGQTVTLRCDPISGHDNLYWYRRVMGKEIKFLLHFVKESKQDESGMPNNRFLAERTGGTYSTLKVQPAELEDSGVYFCASSQDINTEAFFGQGTRLTVV.

CDR3 nucleotide sequence: TGCAGTGCTCCAACTAGCGAGACCCAGTACTTC. This translates into CSAPTSETQYF. The chain links TRBV20-1 to TRBJ2-5, with D maybe TRBD2 (6 bases). Germline values: CDR1 DFQATT, CDR2 SNEGSKA (reference sequence). With 5 bases removed from V and 5 bases from J, the gap between germline ends came to 9 bases. There are 11 residues in the CDR3.

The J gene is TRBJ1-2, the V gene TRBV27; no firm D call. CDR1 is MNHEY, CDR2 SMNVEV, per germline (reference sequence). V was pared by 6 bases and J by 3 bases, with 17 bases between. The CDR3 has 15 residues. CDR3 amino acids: CASSHDLNGHYGYTF. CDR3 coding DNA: TGTGCCAGCAGCCATGACCTAAACGGGCACTATGGCTACACCTTC.

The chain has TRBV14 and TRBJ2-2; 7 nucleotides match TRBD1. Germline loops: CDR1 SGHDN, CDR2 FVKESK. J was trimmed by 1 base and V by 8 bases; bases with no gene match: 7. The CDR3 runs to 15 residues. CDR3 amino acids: CASGPGQQNTGELFF. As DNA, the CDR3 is TGTGCCAGCGGACCGGGACAGCAGAACACCGGGGAGCTGTTTTTT.

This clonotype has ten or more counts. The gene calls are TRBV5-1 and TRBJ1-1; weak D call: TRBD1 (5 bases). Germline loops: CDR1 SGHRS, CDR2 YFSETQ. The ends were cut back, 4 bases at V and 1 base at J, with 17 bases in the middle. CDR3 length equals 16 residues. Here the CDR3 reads CASSLSGDLGNTEAFF. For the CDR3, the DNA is TGCGCCAGCAGCCTCTCCGGGGACCTGGGGAACACTGAAGCTTTCTTT.

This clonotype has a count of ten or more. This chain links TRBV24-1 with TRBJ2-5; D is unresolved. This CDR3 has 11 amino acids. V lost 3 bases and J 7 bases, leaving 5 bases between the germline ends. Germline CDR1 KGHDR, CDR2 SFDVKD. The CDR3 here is CATSDTATQYF. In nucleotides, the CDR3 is TGTGCCACCAGTGATACGGCGACCCAGTACTTC.

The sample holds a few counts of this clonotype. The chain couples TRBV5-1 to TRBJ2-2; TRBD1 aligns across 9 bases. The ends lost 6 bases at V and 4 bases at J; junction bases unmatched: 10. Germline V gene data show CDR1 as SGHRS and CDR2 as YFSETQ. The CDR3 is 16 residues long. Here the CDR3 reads CASNGQGMIGTGELFF. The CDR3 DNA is TGCGCCAGCAATGGACAGGGGATGATAGGCACCGGGGAGCTGTTTTTT.

This CDR3 is CASSVGSGFEDGYTF. In DNA form, the CDR3 reads TGTGCCAGCAGCGTAGGGTCAGGGTTTGAGGATGGCTACACCTTC. This chain uses TRBV9 with TRBJ1-2; tentatively, D is TRBD1 (5 bases). Between the trimmed V and J ends, which lost 0 bases and 6 bases, there was a span of 15 bases. CDR3 length: 15 residues. Per germline, CDR1 SGDLS and CDR2 YYNGEE.

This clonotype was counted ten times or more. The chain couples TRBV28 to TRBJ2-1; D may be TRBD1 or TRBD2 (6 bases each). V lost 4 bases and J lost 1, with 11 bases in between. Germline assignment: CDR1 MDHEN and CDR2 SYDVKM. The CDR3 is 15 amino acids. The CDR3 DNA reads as TGTGCCAGCAGTTCGGGGGCGGGGTCCTACAATGAGCAGTTCTTC. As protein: CASSSGAGSYNEQFF.

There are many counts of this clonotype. The CDR3 spells CATRAGTVVEKLFF. Written as DNA, the CDR3 is TGTGCCACCAGGGCCGGGACCGTCGTGGAAAAACTGTTTTTT. The rearrangement joins TRBV15 to TRBJ1-4; maybe TRBD1 (5 bases). The CDR3 is 14 residues long. CDR1 is LNHNV, CDR2 YYDKDF, per germline (reference sequence). V was trimmed by 6 bases and J by 8 bases, leaving 16 bases between them.

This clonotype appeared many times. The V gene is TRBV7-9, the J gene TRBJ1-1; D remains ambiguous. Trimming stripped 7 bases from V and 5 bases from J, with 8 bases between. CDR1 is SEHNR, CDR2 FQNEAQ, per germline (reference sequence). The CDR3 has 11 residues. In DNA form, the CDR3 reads TGTGCCAGCACCCTGCGGACTGAAGCTTTCTTT. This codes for CASTLRTEAFF.

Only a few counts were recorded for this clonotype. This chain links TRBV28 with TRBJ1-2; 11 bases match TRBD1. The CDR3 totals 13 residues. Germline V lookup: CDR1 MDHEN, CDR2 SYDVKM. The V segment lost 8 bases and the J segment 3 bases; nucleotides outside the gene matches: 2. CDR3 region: CASWTGGHYGYTF. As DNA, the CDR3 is TGTGCCAGCTGGACAGGGGGCCACTATGGCTACACCTTC.

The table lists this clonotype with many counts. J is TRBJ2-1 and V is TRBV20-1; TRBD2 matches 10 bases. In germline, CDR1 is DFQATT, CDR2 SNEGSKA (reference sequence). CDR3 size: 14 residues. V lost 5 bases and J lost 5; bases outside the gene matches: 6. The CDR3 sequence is CSAPLAGPNNEQFF. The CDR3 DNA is TGCAGTGCTCCACTAGCGGGGCCTAACAATGAGCAGTTCTTC.

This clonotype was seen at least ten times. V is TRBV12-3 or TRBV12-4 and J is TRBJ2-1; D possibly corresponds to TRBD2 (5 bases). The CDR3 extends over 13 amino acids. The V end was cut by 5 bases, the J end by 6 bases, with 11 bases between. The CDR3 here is CASSRQSGNEQFF. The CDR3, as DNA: TGTGCCAGCAGTCGACAAAGCGGCAATGAGCAGTTCTTC.

CDR3 nucleotides: TGCAGTGCTAGCCCCGCTACGACCGGGGAGCTGTTTTTT. The encoded protein is CSASPATTGELFF. J is TRBJ2-2 and V is TRBV20-1; D remains unclear. Germline CDR1 DFQATT, CDR2 SNEGSKA (reference sequence). V shed 3 bases and J shed 5 bases, with 10 bases lying between them. This CDR3 comprises 13 residues.

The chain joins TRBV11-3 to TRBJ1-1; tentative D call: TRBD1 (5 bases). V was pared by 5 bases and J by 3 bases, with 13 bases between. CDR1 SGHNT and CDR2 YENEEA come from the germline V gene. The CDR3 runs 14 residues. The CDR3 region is CASSRRGIDTEAFF. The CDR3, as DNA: TGTGCCAGCAGCCGCCGGGGGATAGACACTGAAGCTTTCTTT.